This TCR beta chain was sequenced in a study of shared clonotypes between healthy human individuals. Whole-study findings and limits: Sharing across a few donors was seen in 4.5% to 6.5% of naive CD4 clonotypes. Lower generation probabilities were found for non-shared clonotypes than for those shared by all four donors.

A remark on this clone: Its specificity is unknown.

The CDR3 length is 15 residues. V shed 1 base and J shed 3 bases, with 12 bases lying between them. Germline V lookup: CDR1 SEHNR, CDR2 FQNEAQ (reference sequence). Naive-designated CD8 cells lacked CD45RO, were positively enriched for CCR7, and omitted terminally differentiated effector memory CD45RA+ cells. Every one of the donors was a Caucasian adult that lived in Nashville, Tennessee. Investigators spread the genomic DNA of each subset evenly over several immunoSEQ plates. Sequencing was performed with immunoSEQ multiplex PCR; in TCRdb, only in-frame clones are kept and a portion is missing. The data show around 1.9 million clones, around 95% seen once.

The TCR originated in a man between 18 and 35 years old in good health. Some clones in this sample may be carry-over from other donors' samples. The V call is TRBV7-9, the J call TRBJ1-1; D is unresolved. The sequenced sample was naive CD8+ T cells from PBMCs. The CDR3 spells CASSLVPQLDTEAFF. CDR3 DNA sequence: TGTGCCAGCAGCTTAGTTCCTCAACTGGACACTGAAGCTTTCTTT. Filled out from reference TRBV7-9 and TRBJ1-1, the complete variable domain reads DTGVSQNPRHKITKRGQNVTFRCDPISEHNRLYWYRQTLGQGPEFLTYFQNEAQLEKSRLLSDRFSAERPKGSFSTLEIQRTEQGDSAMYLCASSLVPQLDTEAFFGQGTRLTVV.